The rows below give T cell receptor beta chains drawn from one sample of a study of T cells after yellow fever vaccination. MiXCR, run by TCRdb on the 5' RACE reads, gives a single entry per CDR3 protein. The sample holds 500,000 to 650,000 distinct CDR3 sequences, about 15% seen once. The sample in question was PBMCs, obtained about 5 days after the first yellow fever vaccination. These TCRs come from a man aged 18-30 years who received the YFV17D yellow fever vaccine. Both conserved end residues are part of each CDR3. A D gene is named only where the DNA matches it firmly. A clone size is listed for some rows: how often the clone was seen (once, few, many), or a class if it is expanded.

>-|-|17|TRBV28|TRBJ2-5
CASSLWDLKGQSETQYF
TGTGCCAGCAGTTTATGGGACTTGAAGGGGCAATCTGAGACCCAGTACTTC
>-|-|14|TRBV27|TRBJ1-5
CASSYSWANQPQHF
TGTGCCAGCAGTTATAGTTGGGCAAATCAGCCCCAGCATTTT
>-|-|15|TRBV5-6|TRBJ1-1
CASSLDFGTYTEAFF
TGTGCCAGCAGCTTGGATTTTGGGACTTACACTGAAGCTTTCTTT
>-|-|14|TRBV25-1|TRBJ1-6
CATEDSSYNSPLHF
TGTGCCACCGAAGACAGCTCCTATAATTCACCCCTCCACTTT
>-|few|13|TRBV7-2|TRBJ1-5
CASSKGPQEPQHF
TGTGCCAGCAGCAAGGGCCCTCAAGAGCCCCAGCATTTT
>-|-|17|TRBV4-1|TRBJ2-3
CASSQDAARLVADTQYF
TGCGCCAGCAGCCAAGATGCGGCTAGGTTGGTTGCAGATACGCAGTATTTT
>-|many|15|TRBV4-3|TRBJ2-2
CASSQDGGNTGELFF
TGCGCCAGCAGCCAAGACGGGGGGAACACCGGGGAGCTGTTTTTT
>TRBD1|-|14|TRBV29-1|TRBJ1-2
CSVEKQGAIYGYTF
TGCAGCGTTGAAAAACAGGGGGCGATCTATGGCTACACCTTC
>-|-|16|TRBV19|TRBJ2-1
CASSIESYSSYNEQFF
TGTGCCAGTAGTATAGAGAGCTACAGCTCCTACAATGAGCAGTTCTTC
>-|few|13|TRBV27|TRBJ1-1
CASSPVPHTEAFF
TGTGCCAGCAGTCCGGTTCCTCATACTGAAGCTTTCTTT
>-|many|13|TRBV7-8|TRBJ2-4
CASSLGGDPIQYF
TGTGCCAGCAGCTTAGGGGGGGATCCCATTCAGTACTTC
>TRBD2|few|14|TRBV7-9|TRBJ2-3
CASSAGGQLDTQYF
TGTGCCAGCAGCGCGGGGGGGCAATTAGATACGCAGTATTTT
>-|few|16|TRBV19|TRBJ1-2
CASSTLSSPAIDGYTF
TGTGCCAGTAGTACTCTTAGTTCGCCGGCTATCGATGGCTACACCTTC
>TRBD2|many|17|TRBV7-7|TRBJ2-1
CASSLRLAGGPNNEQFF
TGTGCTAGCAGCTTAAGGCTAGCGGGGGGGCCGAATAATGAGCAGTTCTTC
>-|few|15|TRBV18|TRBJ1-1
CASSRQGTGTLEAFF
TGTGCCAGCTCCCGGCAGGGAACCGGTACCCTGGAAGCTTTCTTT
>TRBD1|many|15|TRBV7-9|TRBJ1-4
CASRGIGTGDEKLFF
TGTGCCAGCAGGGGAATCGGGACAGGGGATGAAAAACTGTTTTTT
>-|-|13|TRBV5-1|TRBJ2-5
CASSSWGLETQYF
TGCGCCAGCAGCTCTTGGGGGCTGGAGACCCAGTACTTC
>TRBD1|once|14|TRBV5-6|TRBJ1-2
CASSRRTGFDGYTF
TGTGCCAGCAGCAGAAGGACAGGGTTCGATGGCTACACCTTC
>-|few|13|TRBV7-9|TRBJ2-5
CASSGQGQETQYF
TGTGCCAGCAGCGGGCAGGGGCAAGAGACCCAGTACTTC
>TRBD1|-|18|TRBV6-2/TRBV6-3|TRBJ2-1
CASRYRTGDRFSFNEQFF
TGTGCCAGCAGATATCGGACAGGGGACAGGTTCTCCTTCAATGAGCAGTTCTTC
>-|-|14|TRBV28|TRBJ1-5
CASIVKYSNQPQHF
TGTGCCAGCATTGTAAAATATAGCAATCAGCCCCAGCATTTT
>-|many|14|TRBV5-1|TRBJ1-1
CASRSKQGNPEAFF
TGCGCCAGCCGAAGTAAACAGGGTAACCCTGAAGCTTTCTTT
>-|-|12|TRBV20-1|TRBJ2-5
CSANYIQETQYF
TGCAGTGCTAACTACATCCAAGAGACCCAGTACTTC
>-|few|15|TRBV5-1|TRBJ2-4
CASSLAGPDLAPEYF
TGCGCCAGCAGCTTGGCGGGTCCTGATCTTGCCCCAGAGTACTTC
>TRBD1|few|15|TRBV5-1|TRBJ2-3
CASSRTGVSTDTQYF
TGCGCCAGCAGCCGGACAGGGGTTAGCACAGATACGCAGTATTTT
>TRBD2|-|16|TRBV14|TRBJ2-2
CASSPTSGGVTGELFF
TGTGCCAGCAGCCCGACTAGCGGAGGTGTCACCGGGGAGCTGTTTTTT
>-|-|10|TRBV25-1|TRBJ1-2
CASSYYGYTF
TGTGCCAGCTCCTACTATGGCTACACCTTC
>TRBD2|few|15|TRBV7-3|TRBJ2-2
CASRDTGTSLGELFF
TGTGCCAGCAGAGACACCGGGACTAGCCTCGGGGAGCTGTTTTTT
>-|few|13|TRBV29-1|TRBJ2-3
CTSRAASTDTQYF
TGCACCTCACGGGCAGCTAGCACAGATACGCAGTATTTT
>-|-|14|TRBV3-1|TRBJ1-2
CASSQVDGTDGYTF
TGTGCCAGCAGCCAAGTAGACGGGACGGATGGCTACACCTTC
>TRBD1|-|14|TRBV12-3/TRBV12-4|TRBJ1-1
CTIVDRGRRTEAFF
TGTACCATCGTGGACAGGGGGCGGCGGACTGAAGCTTTCTTT
>TRBD2|-|18|TRBV12-3/TRBV12-4|TRBJ2-1
CASSLRWLAGPPYNEQFF
TGTGCCAGCAGTTTGCGTTGGCTAGCGGGGCCCCCCTACAATGAGCAGTTCTTC
>TRBD2|few|15|TRBV6-2/TRBV6-3|TRBJ2-5
CASRPETSGGETQYF
TGTGCCAGCAGACCAGAGACTAGCGGGGGTGAGACCCAGTACTTC
>TRBD1|-|18|TRBV11-1|TRBJ1-5
CASSLTRQGAISNQPQHF
TGTGCCAGCAGCTTAACTCGACAGGGGGCGATTAGCAATCAGCCCCAGCATTTT
>-|-|14|TRBV15|TRBJ2-1
CATSRPGRNNEQFF
TGTGCCACCAGCAGACCTGGACGTAACAATGAGCAGTTCTTC
>-|few|15|TRBV14|TRBJ2-2
CASSFNRRYTGELFF
TGTGCCAGCAGCTTTAACCGTCGTTACACCGGGGAGCTGTTTTTT
>-|-|16|TRBV6-1|TRBJ1-1
CASSEALGPFSTEAFF
TGTGCCAGCAGTGAAGCCCTGGGACCGTTCTCCACTGAAGCTTTCTTT
>-|-|16|TRBV20-1|TRBJ2-1
CCARISEQGDYNEQFF
TGCTGTGCTAGGATTTCGGAGCAGGGCGACTACAATGAGCAGTTCTTC
>TRBD2|few|13|TRBV20-1|TRBJ2-3
CSAYLAGEYTQYF
TGCAGTGCTTACTTAGCGGGGGAGTATACGCAGTATTTT
>-|many|15|TRBV5-1|TRBJ2-2
CASRYRTANTGELFF
TGCGCCAGCAGGTACAGGACAGCGAACACCGGGGAGCTGTTTTTT
>-|few|14|TRBV4-3|TRBJ1-1
CASSQEPGGTEAFF
TGCGCCAGCAGCCAAGAACCGGGTGGCACTGAAGCTTTCTTT
>-|-|14|TRBV10-1|TRBJ2-2
CASSDRGRTGELFF
TGCGCCAGCAGTGACAGGGGGAGGACCGGGGAGCTGTTTTTT
>TRBD2|-|19|TRBV4-2|TRBJ2-1
CASSPSQDHPGGLNNEQFF
TGTGCCAGCAGCCCCTCCCAGGACCACCCGGGGGGACTAAACAATGAGCAGTTCTTC
>TRBD2|-|16|TRBV7-9|TRBJ2-5
CASSLDPSGGQETQYF
TGTGCCAGCAGCTTAGATCCTAGCGGGGGGCAAGAGACCCAGTACTTC
>TRBD1|-|18|TRBV4-2|TRBJ1-1
CASSLGGQGAQGNTEAFF
TGTGCCAGCAGCCTCGGAGGACAGGGGGCGCAGGGGAACACTGAAGCTTTCTTT
>-|few|15|TRBV4-3|TRBJ1-3
CASSQAWGLGNTIYF
TGCGCCAGCAGCCAAGCTTGGGGGCTAGGAAACACCATATATTTT
>-|-|14|TRBV5-1|TRBJ2-7
CASSSDIFSYEQYF
TGCGCCAGCAGCTCGGACATTTTCTCCTACGAGCAGTACTTC
>-|few|13|TRBV12-3/TRBV12-4|TRBJ1-2
CASRSRADYGYTF
TGTGCCAGCAGGAGCAGGGCGGACTATGGCTACACCTTC
>-|-|14|TRBV5-1|TRBJ1-6
CASSFRTASSPLHF
TGCGCCAGCAGCTTCCGGACCGCTAGTTCACCCCTCCACTTT
>-|once|13|TRBV5-6|TRBJ2-2
CASSLPTPGELFF
TGTGCCAGCAGCTTGCCAACCCCCGGGGAGCTGTTTTTT